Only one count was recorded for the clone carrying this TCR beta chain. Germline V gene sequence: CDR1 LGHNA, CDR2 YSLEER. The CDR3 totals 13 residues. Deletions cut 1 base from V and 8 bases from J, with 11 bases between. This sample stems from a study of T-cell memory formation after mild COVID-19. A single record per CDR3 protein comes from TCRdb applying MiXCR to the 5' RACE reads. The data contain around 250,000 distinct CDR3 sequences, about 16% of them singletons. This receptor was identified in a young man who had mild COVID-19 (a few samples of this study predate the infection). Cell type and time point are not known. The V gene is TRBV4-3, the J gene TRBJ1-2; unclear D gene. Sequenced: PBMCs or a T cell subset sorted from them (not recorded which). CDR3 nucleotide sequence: TGCGCCAGCAGCCAAGGCGAGGGCATGGGCTACACCTTC. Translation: CASSQGEGMGYTF.